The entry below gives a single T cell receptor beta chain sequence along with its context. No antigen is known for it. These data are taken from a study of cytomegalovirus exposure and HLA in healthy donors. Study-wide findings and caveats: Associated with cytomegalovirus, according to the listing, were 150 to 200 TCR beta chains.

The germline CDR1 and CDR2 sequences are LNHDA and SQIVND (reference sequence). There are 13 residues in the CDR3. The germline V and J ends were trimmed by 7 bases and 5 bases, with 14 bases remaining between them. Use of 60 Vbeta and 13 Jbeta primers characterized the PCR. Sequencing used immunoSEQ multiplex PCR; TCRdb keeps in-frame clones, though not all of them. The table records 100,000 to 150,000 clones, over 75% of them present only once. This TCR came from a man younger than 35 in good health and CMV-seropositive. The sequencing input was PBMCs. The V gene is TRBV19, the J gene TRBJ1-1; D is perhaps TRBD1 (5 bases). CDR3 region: CASNPGVITEAFF. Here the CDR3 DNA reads TGTGCCAGTAATCCGGGGGTGATAACTGAAGCTTTCTTT.